This T cell receptor beta chain was retrieved from a study of blood T cell repertoires in COVID-19. CDR1 and CDR2 (germline): KGHDR, SFDVKD. The CDR3 covers 18 residues. V lost 0 bases to trimming and J lost 4 bases; unmatched junction nucleotides: 7. In the authors' methods: Amplification with reference gene primers provided the estimates of nucleated cell counts. Using immunoSEQ multiplex PCR, the repertoire was profiled, and TCRdb retains in-frame clones only, with some absent. V, J and clone size are those of that table, while D and trimming were read from the DNA. The sample carries around 340,000 clones, around 83% recorded once.

The chain combines TRBV24-1 with TRBJ2-2; TRBD2 matches 10 bases. Specimen: peripheral blood. The source is a man aged 25 to 40 with active or convalescent COVID-19. CDR3 sequence reads: CATSDLGSGTSATGELFF. DNA of the CDR3: TGTGCCACCAGTGATTTGGGGTCCGGGACTAGCGCCACCGGGGAGCTGTTTTTT.